The 7 T cell receptor beta chains below come from one sample, sequenced in a study of T cell clones after liver transplantation. Sequenced by immunoSEQ multiplex PCR; TCRdb stores in-frame clones only, minus some. The sample records about 100,000 clones, approximately 78% being singletons. This material consisted of CD4+ T cells from blood, taken before liver transplant. Receptors were obtained from a human donor who received a liver transplant.

This clone has a single count. This chain links TRBV14 with TRBJ2-3; 8 bases are a match to TRBD2. Germline-derived CDR1 and CDR2 are SGHDN and FVKESK. This CDR3 is built from 16 residues. With 1 base clipped from V and 4 bases from J, the junction kept 7 bases outside the gene matches. The CDR3 here is CASSQGGAGDADTQYF. For the CDR3, the DNA is TGTGCCAGCAGCCAAGGGGGAGCGGGGGATGCAGATACGCAGTATTTT.

V usage is TRBV19 and J usage is TRBJ2-1; D possibly corresponds to TRBD2 (6 bases). Germline V CDR1 and CDR2: LNHDA, SQIVND (reference sequence). The CDR3 is made up of 12 amino acids. V was pared by 5 bases and J by 10 bases, with 12 bases between. The CDR3 loop reads CASSGGVLEQFF. Here the CDR3 DNA reads TGTGCCAGTAGTGGAGGGGTATTAGAGCAGTTCTTC.

V and J are TRBV28 and TRBJ1-4, with 9 nucleotides matching TRBD1. J gave up 2 bases and V 8 bases, and 6 bases lay outside the gene matches. This CDR3 is built from 15 residues. Germline-derived CDR1 and CDR2 are MDHEN and SYDVKM. The CDR3 sequence is CASLNRGQTNEKLFF. CDR3 DNA: TGTGCCAGCCTAAACAGGGGGCAGACTAATGAAAAACTGTTTTTT.

V and J are TRBV15 and TRBJ1-5; weak D call: TRBD1 (5 bases). Per the germline V gene, CDR1 is LNHNV and CDR2 is YYDKDF (reference sequence). The ends were cut back, 4 bases at V and 3 bases at J, with 13 bases in the middle. The length of the CDR3 is 15 residues. CDR3 bases: TGTGCCACCAGCATCCTCCGGGGCTACAATCAGCCCCAGCATTTT. It yields the protein CATSILRGYNQPQHF. Supplemented by reference TRBV15 and TRBJ1-5, the full variable domain reads DAMVIQNPRYQVTQFGKPVTLSCSQTLNHNVMYWYQQKSSQAPKLLFHYYDKDFNNEADTPDNFQSRRPNTSFCFLDIRSPGLGDTAMYLCATSILRGYNQPQHFGDGTRLSIL.

This clone appeared a single time. CDR3 sequence reads: CASSLGATYEQYF. In nucleotides, the CDR3 is TGTGCCAGCAGCTTAGGGGCGACGTACGAGCAGTACTTC. The chain uses TRBV11-2 and TRBJ2-7; D is uncertain. The CDR3 consists of 13 residues. CDR1 SGHAT and CDR2 FQNNGV come from the germline V gene. V shed 1 base and J shed 4 bases, with 8 bases lying between them. The full variable domain, rest sourced from reference TRBV11-2 and TRBJ2-7, is EAGVAQSPRYKIIEKRQSVAFWCNPISGHATLYWYQQILGQGPKLLIQFQNNGVVDDSQLPKDRFSAERLKGVDSTLKIQPAKLEDSAVYLCASSLGATYEQYFGPGTRLTVT.

The CDR3 is CASSSPSPGPLYEQYF. CDR3 nucleotides: TGTGCCAGCAGTTCCCCTTCCCCGGGACCACTCTACGAGCAGTACTTC. The J gene is TRBJ2-7, the V gene TRBV27, with D tentatively TRBD1 or TRBD2 (5 bases each). Trimming removed 4 bases at V and 3 bases at J, with 19 bases between. The CDR3 is made up of 16 amino acids. Germline values: CDR1 MNHEY, CDR2 SMNVEV (reference sequence).

This chain links TRBV28 with TRBJ2-7; TRBD1 is a possible D gene (6 bases). The CDR3 runs to 13 residues. The germline gives CDR1 MDHEN, CDR2 SYDVKM. Trimming pared 7 bases from V and 1 base from J, leaving 11 bases between. CDR3 in amino acids: CASTDTGSYEQYF. The DNA for the CDR3 is TGTGCCAGCACCGATACAGGGTCCTACGAGCAGTACTTC.